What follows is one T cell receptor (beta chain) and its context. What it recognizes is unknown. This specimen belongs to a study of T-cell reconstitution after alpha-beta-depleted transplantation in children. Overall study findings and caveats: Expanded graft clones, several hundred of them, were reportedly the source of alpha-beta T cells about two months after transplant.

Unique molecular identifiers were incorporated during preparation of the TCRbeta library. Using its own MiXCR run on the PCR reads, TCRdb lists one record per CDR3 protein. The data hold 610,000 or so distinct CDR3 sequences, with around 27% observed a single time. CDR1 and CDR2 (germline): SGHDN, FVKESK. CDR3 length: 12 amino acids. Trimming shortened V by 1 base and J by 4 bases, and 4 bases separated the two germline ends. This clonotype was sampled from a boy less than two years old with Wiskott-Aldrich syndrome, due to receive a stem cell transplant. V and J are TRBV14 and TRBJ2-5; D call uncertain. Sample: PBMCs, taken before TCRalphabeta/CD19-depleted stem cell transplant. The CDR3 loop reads CASSQVGETQYF. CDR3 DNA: TGTGCCAGCAGCCAAGTGGGAGAGACCCAGTACTTC.